One and the same sample provided the 16 T cell receptor beta chains below, sequenced in a study of cytomegalovirus exposure and HLA in healthy donors. The PCR made use of 60 Vbeta and 13 Jbeta primers. Sequenced by immunoSEQ multiplex PCR; TCRdb stores in-frame clones only, minus some. The table records 170,000 or so clones, almost 85% of them present only once. Sequencing used PBMCs. All receptors derive from a girl aged 5-17 years in good health and CMV-seropositive.

The CDR3 is CASQSVNTEAFF. CDR3 coding DNA: TGTGCCTCTCAATCAGTGAACACTGAAGCTTTCTTT. The chain employs TRBV7-3 and TRBJ1-1; no definite D call. The germline V gene has CDR1 SGHTA and CDR2 FQGTGA. V was cut by 11 bases and J by 0 bases, with 10 bases left in between. CDR3 length: 12 residues.

The chain carries TRBV7-9 and TRBJ2-5; weak D call: TRBD2 (6 bases). The CDR3 loop spans 15 amino acids. Germline V CDR1 and CDR2: SEHNR, FQNEAQ (reference sequence). Trimming cost V 5 bases and J 2 bases, with 15 bases left between them. This chain's CDR3 is CASSPVGGPQETQYF. Here the CDR3 DNA reads TGTGCCAGCAGCCCAGTGGGAGGACCACAAGAGACCCAGTACTTC.

Here the CDR3 DNA reads TGTGCCAGCATGGTAGGAGATTCCCCAGATACGCAGTATTTT. As protein: CASMVGDSPDTQYF. The chain links TRBV9 to TRBJ2-3; D is ambiguous. Germline V lookup: CDR1 SGDLS, CDR2 YYNGEE. With 6 bases removed from V and 4 bases from J, the gap between germline ends came to 15 bases. There are 14 residues in the CDR3.

CDR3 coding DNA: TGTGCTAGTGGTTTGGCTTACTACGAGCAGTACTTC. As protein: CASGLAYYEQYF. The chain is built from TRBV12-5 and TRBJ2-7; D uncertain. The germline CDR1 and CDR2 sequences are LGHNT and FRNRAP. The CDR3 covers 12 residues. Trimming took off 1 base at V and 3 bases at J, with 4 bases between the two ends.

The DNA for the CDR3 is TGTGCCAGTAGTCTCCCCCAGGGTGTGTGGAATCAGCCCCAGCATTTT. This gives the protein CASSLPQGVWNQPQHF. J is TRBJ1-5 and V is TRBV19, with D perhaps matching TRBD1 (5 bases). From germline, CDR1 is LNHDA and CDR2 SQIVND (reference sequence). The V and J ends lost 5 bases and 4 bases respectively, with 18 bases between them. This CDR3 is 16 amino acids long.

V gene TRBV2 combines with J gene TRBJ1-2; D gene unclear. CDR1 is SNHLY, CDR2 FYNNEI, per germline. V dropped 4 bases and J dropped 7 bases, with 13 bases sitting between them. This CDR3 has 13 residues. CDR3 protein: CASSGQAVGGYTF. The CDR3 DNA reads as TGTGCCAGCAGTGGTCAGGCAGTGGGTGGCTACACCTTC.

The chain has TRBV6-1 and TRBJ1-1; 7 bases agree with TRBD1. The ends lost 0 bases at V and 4 bases at J; junction bases unmatched: 8. Looked up from germline, CDR1 is MNHNS and CDR2 is SASEGT. The length of the CDR3 is 16 residues. The CDR3 DNA reads TGTGCCAGCAGTGAAGCGACAGGGAATGGCGCCACTGAAGCTTTCTTT. Protein: CASSEATGNGATEAFF.

CDR3 in DNA: TGCGCCAGCAGCTTGAGTCAGACAGGGCACACTGAAGCTTTCTTT. It encodes CASSLSQTGHTEAFF. The chain combines TRBV5-1 with TRBJ1-1; 7 nucleotides line up with TRBD1. Trimming at V came to 1 base and at J to 3 bases, leaving 6 bases not matched to a gene. Germline V gene data show CDR1 as SGHRS and CDR2 as YFSETQ. This CDR3 region has 15 residues.

This clone is a singleton in its sample. The V call is TRBV2, the J call TRBJ2-1; 9 nucleotides agree with TRBD2. The J segment lost 7 bases and the V segment lost 3 bases, leaving 10 bases of the junction unmatched. This CDR3 is 16 amino acids long. Germline loops: CDR1 SNHLY, CDR2 FYNNEI. The CDR3 sequence: CASSESGTSLINEQFF. DNA for the CDR3: TGTGCCAGCAGTGAGTCCGGGACTAGCTTGATAAATGAGCAGTTCTTC.

The chain combines TRBV6-5 with TRBJ1-2, with 11 bases matching TRBD1. Germline-derived CDR1 and CDR2 are MNHEY and SVGAGI. Losses at the gene ends were 6 bases for V and 5 bases for J; bases not matched to a gene: 8. The CDR3 extends over 15 amino acids. The CDR3 bases are TGTGCCAGCAGATCCGGGACAGGGGGTCAATATGGCTACACCTTC. Translating it yields CASRSGTGGQYGYTF.

The table lists this clone with a few counts. The V gene is TRBV6-5, the J gene TRBJ2-3; perhaps TRBD1 as D (5 bases). Germline lookup yields CDR1 MNHEY and CDR2 SVGAGI. Trimming pared 1 base from V and 2 bases from J, leaving 10 bases between. The length of the CDR3 is 15 residues. CDR3: CASSYLGAYTDTQYF. DNA for the CDR3: TGTGCCAGCAGTTACTTAGGGGCCTACACAGATACGCAGTATTTT.

The V gene is TRBV6-1, the J gene TRBJ1-1; D not resolved. Germline V gene lookup returns CDR1 MNHNS and CDR2 SASEGT. The CDR3 spans 15 residues. V was trimmed by 3 bases and J by 1 base, leaving 12 bases between them. The CDR3 reads CASSEVNSKNTEAFF. CDR3 in DNA: TGTGCCAGCAGTGAGGTGAACAGTAAGAACACTGAAGCTTTCTTT.

The sample holds a few counts of this clone. V is TRBV7-9 and J is TRBJ1-5; D is possibly TRBD1 (5 bases). V was trimmed by 4 bases and J by 0 bases, leaving 10 bases between them. The CDR3 has 15 amino acids. The germline V gene has CDR1 SEHNR and CDR2 FQNEAQ (reference sequence). CDR3 in amino acids: CASSSTTVSNQPQHF. As DNA, the CDR3 is TGTGCCAGCAGCTCGACGACAGTTAGCAATCAGCCCCAGCATTTT.

J is TRBJ1-5 and V is TRBV6-1; D unclear. This CDR3 has 14 amino acids. The V end was cut by 2 bases, the J end by 5 bases, with 10 bases between. Per the germline V gene, CDR1 is MNHNS and CDR2 is SASEGT. The CDR3 DNA is TGTGCCAGCAGTGAACGGCAGGCCTATCAGCCCCAGCATTTT. It specifies CASSERQAYQPQHF.

The V call is TRBV15, the J call TRBJ2-1; 7 positions agree with TRBD2. Germline lookup yields CDR1 LNHNV and CDR2 YYDKDF (reference sequence). Trimming cost V 0 bases and J 7 bases; bases outside gene matches: 9. The CDR3 contains 16 residues. The CDR3 protein is CATSRDYGGGTNEQFF. Here the CDR3 DNA reads TGTGCCACCAGCAGAGATTATGGCGGGGGTACGAATGAGCAGTTCTTC.

The chain links TRBV11-3 to TRBJ1-1; D might be TRBD1 (6 bases). The germline CDR1 and CDR2 sequences are SGHNT and YENEEA. Trimming shortened V by 2 bases and J by 8 bases, and 6 bases separated the two germline ends. The CDR3 runs 11 residues. CDR3 protein: CASSLRGEAFF. The CDR3 DNA is TGTGCCAGCAGCTTAAGGGGGGAAGCTTTCTTT.